Listed here are 19 T cell receptor beta chains from one sample, sequenced in a study of T cells in Graves' hyperthyroidism and ophthalmopathy. TCR beta CDR3 region amplification was performed from RNA transcripts. First-round RT-PCR targeting the TCR CDR3 was performed with the HTBI primer set. TCRdb called the multiplex PCR reads again in MiXCR, with one record for every CDR3 protein. Of a few hundred thousand distinct CDR3 sequences in the sample, roughly 50% were seen once. The sequencing input was peripheral blood or thyroid tissue (not recorded which). The receptors originated from a woman younger than 35 with Graves' hyperthyroidism.

In this sample, this clonotype turned up many times. This chain uses TRBV4-1 with TRBJ1-1; no clear D. Per the germline V gene, CDR1 is MGHRA and CDR2 is YSYEKL. The CDR3 is 13 amino acids. Trimming left V 1 base short and J 0 bases short, with 3 bases between. CDR3 coding DNA: TGCGCCAGCAGCCAAGTCGTGAACACTGAAGCTTTCTTT. Its protein is CASSQVVNTEAFF.

This clonotype has a handful of counts. The chain carries TRBV19 and TRBJ2-3; 7 positions agree with TRBD1. The CDR3 has 16 residues. The V segment lost 6 bases and the J segment 2 bases; nucleotides outside the gene matches: 11. The germline V gene has CDR1 LNHDA and CDR2 SQIVND (reference sequence). CDR3 amino acids: CASSKYYRGYTDTQYF. The CDR3 region has the DNA TGTGCCAGTAGCAAATACTACAGGGGATACACAGATACGCAGTATTTT.

The chain combines TRBV10-3 with TRBJ1-2; TRBD1 matches at 9 bases. This CDR3 region has 14 residues. The germline gives CDR1 ENHRY, CDR2 SYGVKD. Unmatched junction bases numbered 3, after V lost 0 bases and J lost 7 bases. Written as DNA, the CDR3 is TGTGCCATCAGTGAGTCACGGACAGGGGTTGGCTACACCTTC. Translating it yields CAISESRTGVGYTF.

This clonotype came up once. This may be a read error: a much more frequent sequence differs by one nucleotide. The rearrangement links TRBV6-1 to TRBJ1-5; unclear D gene. The length of the CDR3 is 13 residues. Trimming took off 9 bases at V and 7 bases at J, with 16 bases between the two ends. Germline CDR1 and CDR2: MNHNS and SASEGT. CDR3 sequence: CASALGEYQPQHF. CDR3 DNA: TGTGCCAGTGCCCTTGGCGAGTACCAGCCCCAGCATTTT.

V usage is TRBV7-9 and J usage is TRBJ1-4; 11 positions match TRBD1. V gave up 4 bases and J gave up 5 bases; unmatched junction bases: 3. Germline lookup yields CDR1 SEHNR and CDR2 FQNEAQ (reference sequence). CDR3 length: 15 residues. The CDR3 loop reads CASSSGTGGNEKLFF. In DNA, the CDR3 is TGTGCCAGCAGCTCAGGGACAGGGGGAAATGAAAAACTGTTTTTT.

V and J are TRBV5-1 and TRBJ2-7; 11 positions match TRBD2. Judging by the DNA end, TRBJ2-1 fits better; the J call may be wrong. Germline V lookup: CDR1 SGHRS, CDR2 YFSETQ. This CDR3 region has 14 residues. Here the CDR3 reads CASSLSLAGGEQFF. CDR3 nucleotide sequence: TGCGCCAGCAGCTTAAGTCTAGCGGGAGGTGAGCAGTTCTTC.

This clonotype has a count of ten or more. The V and J genes are TRBV7-2 and TRBJ1-5; 8 bases are a match to TRBD1. The CDR3 runs to 13 residues. The V and J ends lost 8 bases and 7 bases, in that order; junction bases with no gene match: 7. Per the germline V gene, CDR1 is SGHTA and CDR2 is FQGNSA. The CDR3 protein is CASGDRSRQPQHF. CDR3 nucleotide sequence: TGTGCCAGCGGGGACAGGTCCCGGCAGCCCCAGCATTTT.

This clonotype was counted a few times. The J gene is TRBJ2-7, the V gene TRBV29-1; D is undetermined. This CDR3 has 12 residues. Germline CDR1 and CDR2: SQVTM and ANQGSEA. V shed 8 bases and J shed 5 bases, with 16 bases lying between them. This CDR3 is CSRIGDRDEQYF. The CDR3 DNA follows: TGCAGCCGGATCGGAGATCGGGACGAGCAGTACTTC.

At least ten counts were recorded for this clonotype. The genes are TRBV11-1 and TRBJ1-2; D not resolved. This CDR3 comprises 14 residues. CDR1 and CDR2 (germline): SGHAT, FQDESV (reference sequence). The germline V and J ends were trimmed by 4 bases and 8 bases, with 17 bases remaining between them. CDR3 DNA: TGTGCCAGCAGCTCCGGCAGAGGGCCCGAGGGCTACACCTTC. It yields the protein CASSSGRGPEGYTF.

As for this clonotype: A read error may explain this, as a much larger clone is one base away. CDR3 nucleotides: TGTGCCAGCAGTTACCCCTGGGAGGGCCTCGGAGAGACCCAGTACTTC. Its translation is CASSYPWEGLGETQYF. This chain uses TRBV6-6 with TRBJ2-5, with 7 nucleotides matching TRBD2. V lost 2 bases to trimming and J lost 4 bases; unmatched junction nucleotides: 10. The CDR3 runs 16 residues. Germline lookup yields CDR1 MNHNY and CDR2 SVGAGI (reference sequence).

The chain recombines TRBV2 with TRBJ1-5; a possible D gene is TRBD1 (6 bases). Per the germline V gene, CDR1 is SNHLY and CDR2 is FYNNEI. The CDR3 extends over 15 amino acids. The germline V and J ends were trimmed by 3 bases and 4 bases, with 13 bases remaining between them. The CDR3 here is CASSEAMRGNQPQHF. The CDR3 DNA reads TGTGCCAGCAGTGAGGCGATGAGGGGGAATCAGCCCCAGCATTTT. The whole variable domain, remainder taken from reference TRBV2 and TRBJ1-5, is EPEVTQTPSHQVTQMGQEVILRCVPISNHLYFYWYRQILGQKVEFLVSFYNNEISEKSEIFDDQFSVERPDGSNFTLKIRSTKLEDSAMYFCASSEAMRGNQPQHFGDGTRLSIL.

This sequence joins TRBV25-1 and TRBJ2-4; D is undetermined. V was shortened by 2 bases and J by 11 bases, with 16 bases between the two germline ends. The CDR3 is 14 amino acids. CDR1 is MGHDK and CDR2 is SYGVNS in the germline V gene. The CDR3 DNA sequence: TGTGCCAGCAGTGAAGGCGGCCGTTCGGTCGTTCAGTACTTC. Its protein product is CASSEGGRSVVQYF.

There are many counts of this clonotype. The J gene is TRBJ1-6, the V gene TRBV20-1, with TRBD1 identical over 7 bases. The CDR3 is 17 amino acids. Germline CDR1 is DFQATT and CDR2 is SNEGSKA (reference sequence). The CDR3 here is CKRGQDKIPSYNSPLHF. For the CDR3, the DNA is TGCAAACGAGGACAGGATAAAATACCCTCCTATAATTCACCCCTCCACTTT.

This clonotype has a count of ten or more. The chain combines TRBV20-1 with TRBJ2-2, with 8 bases identical to TRBD2. CDR3 length: 14 amino acids. The trim removed 2 bases at V and 6 bases at J, leaving 5 bases unmatched. Germline lookup yields CDR1 DFQATT and CDR2 SNEGSKA (reference sequence). The CDR3 DNA is TGCAGTGCTAGAAGAGGCGGGAGGTCCGGGGAGCTGTTTTTT. It encodes CSARRGGRSGELFF.

This clonotype was picked up one time. Since a much larger clone is just one base distant, this may be a read error. V gene TRBV7-9 combines with J gene TRBJ2-1, with TRBD2 identical over 10 bases. V gave up 5 bases and J gave up 12 bases; unmatched junction bases: 13. This CDR3 region has 15 residues. Germline V lookup: CDR1 SEHNR, CDR2 FQNEAQ (reference sequence). The CDR3 here is CASSGGEREGGGQFF. The CDR3 region has the DNA TGTGCCAGCAGCGGGGGCGAGCGGGAGGGCGGTGGGCAGTTCTTC.

The chain uses TRBV7-9 and TRBJ2-2, with D unclear. This CDR3 has 12 residues. V was trimmed by 7 bases and J by 7 bases, leaving 10 bases between them. Germline CDR1 is SEHNR and CDR2 is FQNEAQ (reference sequence). The CDR3 loop is CASTMGFGELFF. In DNA form, the CDR3 reads TGTGCCAGCACTATGGGGTTCGGGGAGCTGTTTTTT.

The chain recombines TRBV20-1 with TRBJ2-7, with 9 positions matching TRBD2. Trimming took 0 bases from V and 5 from J; bases not matched to a gene: 11. CDR3 length: 16 residues. The germline V gene has CDR1 DFQATT and CDR2 SNEGSKA (reference sequence). The CDR3 DNA follows: TGCAGTGCTAGAGATCGAGCGGGAGGTCCGCGGAACGAGCAGTACTTC. Its protein product is CSARDRAGGPRNEQYF.

This clonotype has a handful of counts. The rearrangement joins TRBV3-1 to TRBJ1-4, with D possibly being TRBD1 (5 bases). The CDR3 consists of 14 residues. Germline V gives CDR1 LGHDT, CDR2 YNNKEL (reference sequence). Deletions cut 4 bases from V and 0 bases from J, with 6 bases between. The chain's CDR3 is CASSPDTTNEKLFF. The CDR3 coding sequence is TGTGCCAGCAGCCCGGACACAACTAATGAAAAACTGTTTTTT.

This clonotype was recorded many times. The genes are TRBV12-3 or TRBV12-4 and TRBJ1-1; 10 positions match TRBD1. The CDR3 is made up of 14 amino acids. V was pared by 6 bases and J by 3 bases, with 4 bases of the junction left unmatched. The CDR3 loop reads CASSLGTGDTEAFF. CDR3 bases: TGTGCCAGCAGCTTGGGGACAGGGGACACTGAAGCTTTCTTT.